The present TCR beta chain was sequenced within a study of T cell responses to AZD1222 COVID-19 vaccine. Study conclusions and caveats: Seropositive status at baseline applied to only a handful of AZD1222 recipients. Of spike-specific TCRs, nearly half reportedly target regions left unmutated in variants. Spike-specific TCR depth and breadth grew after two AZD1222 doses. There were repertoire samples only from the period after the peak T cell response.

Generated by immunoSEQ multiplex PCR, the TCRdb table keeps only in-frame clones and is missing some. The data hold about 92,000 clones, with roughly 88% observed a single time. As for this clone: As yet, its antigen is unknown.

Trimming took off 0 bases at V and 3 bases at J, with 18 bases between the two ends. This CDR3 contains 17 residues. Looked up from germline, CDR1 is SGDLS and CDR2 is YYNGEE. The source material was peripheral blood, sampled on day 0 of AZD1222 vaccination. This chain uses TRBV9 with TRBJ1-1; D not certain. This sequence originates from an adult in good health. In DNA, the CDR3 is TGTGCCAGCAGCGTAGCCCAAAGGCCTGGAAGGGACACTGAAGCTTTCTTT. Protein sequence: CASSVAQRPGRDTEAFF.